This is a list of T cell receptor beta chains from one sample in a study of shared T cell receptors in the human thymus. Libraries were prepared by immunoSEQ multiplex PCR; TCRdb keeps only in-frame clonotypes and omits some of them. The sample has about 730,000 clones, 70% to 90% seen once. This same sample was also taken into another study, of human thymus T cells.

Sequenced: thymocytes. The receptors come from a girl less than two years old with a congenital heart defect. Each CDR3 is given with its conserved first and last residue. A D gene is named only where the DNA matches it firmly. Size tells how often a clone was seen (once, few, many) or the class of an expanded clone, and some rows leave it out.

TRBJ1-1,TRBD1,TRBV4-1,NA,CASSQRQGKLNTEAFF,TGCGCCAGCAGCCAGAGACAGGGAAAATTGAACACTGAAGCTTTCTTT
TRBJ1-3,NA,TRBV27,NA,CASSLSGISGNTIYF,TGTGCCAGCAGTTTATCCGGGATCTCTGGAAACACCATATATTTT
TRBJ2-5,TRBD1,TRBV7-9,NA,CASSLRGLEETQYF,TGTGCCAGCAGCTTGAGGGGGCTGGAAGAGACCCAGTACTTC
TRBJ2-2,TRBD2,TRBV11-2,NA,CASSSILAGGHTGELFF,TGTGCCAGCAGCTCTATCCTAGCGGGGGGCCATACCGGGGAGCTGTTTTTT
TRBJ1-6,NA,TRBV7-9,NA,CASSSGDVTLHF,TGTGCCAGCAGCTCAGGGGATGTCACCCTCCACTTT
TRBJ1-2,TRBD1,TRBV7-8,NA,CASSLGGVDGQGFGYTF,TGTGCCAGCAGCTTAGGAGGTGTTGATGGACAGGGATTTGGCTACACCTTC
TRBJ1-4,NA,TRBV2,NA,CASSDEIRGLSNEKLFF,TGTGCCAGCAGTGACGAGATAAGAGGGCTCTCCAATGAAAAACTGTTTTTT
TRBJ1-2,TRBD1,TRBV6-5,NA,CASRPQTGHGYTF,TGTGCCAGCAGACCCCAGACAGGGCATGGCTACACCTTC
TRBJ2-7,TRBD1,TRBV27,NA,CASSATGKVQRYGQYF,TGTGCCAGCAGTGCGACAGGGAAGGTTCAGAGATACGGGCAGTACTTC
TRBJ2-3,TRBD2,TRBV28,NA,CASSPRLAGASTDTQYF,TGTGCCAGCAGTCCTCGACTAGCGGGGGCTAGCACAGATACGCAGTATTTT
TRBJ1-2,TRBD1,TRBV10-3,NA,CAISGGQGYGYTF,TGTGCCATCAGCGGGGGACAGGGATATGGCTACACCTTC
TRBJ2-7,TRBD1,TRBV27,NA,CASSIRDRDPYEQYF,TGTGCCAGCAGTATAAGAGACAGGGACCCCTACGAGCAGTACTTC
TRBJ1-2,NA,TRBV9,few,CASSGIEECGYTF,TGTGCCAGCAGCGGGATCGAGGAGTGTGGCTACACCTTC
TRBJ2-7,TRBD2,TRBV4-1,once,CASSQAGGPGSYEQYF,TGCGCCAGCAGCCAAGCGGGGGGGCCTGGAAGTTACGAGCAGTACTTC
TRBJ1-1,NA,TRBV4-1,NA,CASSQKQGNTEAFF,TGCGCCAGCAGCCAAAAACAGGGGAACACTGAAGCTTTCTTT
TRBJ2-1,NA,TRBV2,NA,CASRLRQGRDNEQFF,TGTGCCAGCAGACTGAGGCAGGGTAGGGACAATGAGCAGTTCTTC
TRBJ1-6,NA,TRBV7-9,NA,CASSGTMGNSPLHF,TGTGCCAGCTCGGGGACAATGGGGAATTCACCCCTCCACTTT
TRBJ1-1,TRBD1,TRBV9,once,CASSVAPGQGALDTEAFF,TGTGCCAGCAGCGTAGCTCCGGGACAGGGGGCTCTGGACACTGAAGCTTTCTTT
TRBJ2-7,NA,TRBV28,NA,CASSPRGGSETSEQYF,TGTGCCAGCAGTCCCAGAGGAGGGTCCGAGACGAGCGAGCAGTACTTC
TRBJ1-2,NA,TRBV5-1,NA,CASSFYGSNYGYTF,TGCGCCAGCAGCTTTTATGGCAGTAACTATGGCTACACCTTC
TRBJ1-4,TRBD1,TRBV5-8,NA,CASSFRDREAALTNEKLFF,TGTGCCAGCAGCTTTCGCGACAGGGAAGCGGCATTGACTAATGAAAAACTGTTTTTT
TRBJ1-6,TRBD1,TRBV5-1,few,CASSQDRGNSPLHF,TGCGCCAGCAGCCAAGACAGGGGTAATTCACCCCTCCACTTT
TRBJ2-7,TRBD2,TRBV6-5,NA,CASNSGLAHHYEQYF,TGTGCCAGCAATTCGGGACTAGCCCACCACTACGAGCAGTACTTC
TRBJ1-5,TRBD1,TRBV16,NA,CASSPKDRGNQPQHF,TGTGCCAGCAGCCCTAAGGACAGGGGCAATCAGCCCCAGCATTTT
TRBJ2-7,NA,TRBV25-1,NA,CASSVSSGSFYEQYF,TGTGCCAGCAGTGTTTCGTCCGGGAGTTTCTACGAGCAGTACTTC
TRBJ2-7,NA,TRBV28,NA,CASSLPSWAQYF,TGTGCCAGCAGTTTACCCTCGTGGGCGCAGTACTTC
TRBJ2-7,TRBD1,TRBV20-1,NA,CSAGDSYEQYF,TGCAGTGCCGGGGACAGTTACGAGCAGTACTTC
TRBJ2-7,NA,TRBV27,NA,CASSTPRPPGTYEQYF,TGTGCCAGCAGTACACCAAGGCCCCCAGGGACCTACGAGCAGTACTTC
TRBJ1-2,TRBD1,TRBV19,NA,CASRIRAGTGGDGYGYTF,TGTGCCAGTAGAATCCGAGCCGGGACAGGGGGCGACGGCTATGGCTACACCTTC
TRBJ1-1,NA,TRBV12-5,few,CASGLESDTEAFF,TGTGCTAGTGGTTTGGAGTCAGACACTGAAGCTTTCTTT
TRBJ2-5,TRBD1,TRBV7-2,NA,CASSLDRAQETQYF,TGTGCCAGCAGCTTGGACAGGGCTCAAGAGACCCAGTACTTC
TRBJ2-7,TRBD1,TRBV25-1,few,CASSGSDRGNFGYEQYF,TGTGCCAGCAGTGGGTCGGACAGGGGGAATTTCGGGTACGAGCAGTACTTC
TRBJ2-2,NA,TRBV19,NA,CASSIGQVYTGELFF,TGTGCCAGTAGTATTGGTCAGGTTTACACCGGGGAGCTGTTTTTT
TRBJ2-7,TRBD2,TRBV10-3,NA,CAISVLHFGTSKVYEQYF,TGTGCCATCAGTGTCCTTCACTTCGGGACTAGTAAAGTCTACGAGCAGTACTTC
TRBJ1-2,NA,TRBV27,NA,CASSLGSRVGYTF,TGTGCCAGCAGTTTAGGAAGCAGGGTGGGCTACACCTTC
TRBJ2-7,NA,TRBV6-1,NA,CASSTDKTYEQYF,TGTGCCAGCAGTACAGACAAAACCTACGAGCAGTACTTC
TRBJ2-5,NA,TRBV27,NA,CALPEETQYF,TGTGCCCTTCCCGAAGAGACCCAGTACTTC
TRBJ1-3,TRBD1,TRBV14,few,CASSQSVGGQGAQSSGNTIYF,TGTGCCAGCAGCCAATCCGTCGGAGGGCAGGGGGCGCAGAGCTCTGGAAACACCATATATTTT
TRBJ1-1,NA,TRBV18,NA,CASGGGTEAFF,TGTGCCAGCGGGGGAGGGACTGAAGCTTTCTTT
TRBJ2-5,TRBD2,TRBV6-1,NA,CASSGAGGETQYF,TGTGCCAGCAGTGGGGCGGGGGGGGAGACCCAGTACTTC
TRBJ1-5,NA,TRBV10-3,once,CAIIQTGGNQPQHF,TGTGCCATTATTCAGACCGGGGGCAATCAGCCCCAGCATTTT
TRBJ1-1,TRBD1,TRBV5-6,NA,CASALPTGRGTEAFF,TGTGCCAGCGCCCTTCCGACAGGGAGAGGTACTGAAGCTTTCTTT
TRBJ2-7,NA,TRBV15,NA,CATSRGTEPYEQYF,TGTGCCACCAGCAGAGGGACAGAGCCCTACGAGCAGTACTTC
TRBJ1-6,NA,TRBV5-4,NA,CASSLTLGRSLHNSPLHF,TGTGCCAGCAGCTTAACCCTTGGCAGATCATTACATAATTCCCCCCTCCACTTT
TRBJ1-1,NA,TRBV7-2,NA,CASSSTRTEAFF,TGTGCCAGCAGCTCTACTCGGACTGAAGCTTTCTTT